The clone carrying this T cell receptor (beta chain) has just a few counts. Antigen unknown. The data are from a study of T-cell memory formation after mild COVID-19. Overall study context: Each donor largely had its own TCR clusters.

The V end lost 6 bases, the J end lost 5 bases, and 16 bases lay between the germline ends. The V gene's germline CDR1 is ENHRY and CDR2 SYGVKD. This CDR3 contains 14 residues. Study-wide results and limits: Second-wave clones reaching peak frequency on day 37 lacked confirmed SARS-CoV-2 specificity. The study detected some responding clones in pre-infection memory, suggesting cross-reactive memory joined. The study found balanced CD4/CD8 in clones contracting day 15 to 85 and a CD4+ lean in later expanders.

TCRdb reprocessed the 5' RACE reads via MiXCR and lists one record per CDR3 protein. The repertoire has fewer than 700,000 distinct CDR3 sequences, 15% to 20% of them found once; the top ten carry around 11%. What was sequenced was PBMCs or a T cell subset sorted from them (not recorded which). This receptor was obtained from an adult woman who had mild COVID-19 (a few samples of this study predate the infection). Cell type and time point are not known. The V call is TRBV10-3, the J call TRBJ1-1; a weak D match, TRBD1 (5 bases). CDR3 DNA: TGTGCCATCAGCACCCAGGGTACGGGGACTGAAGCTTTCTTT. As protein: CAISTQGTGTEAFF.